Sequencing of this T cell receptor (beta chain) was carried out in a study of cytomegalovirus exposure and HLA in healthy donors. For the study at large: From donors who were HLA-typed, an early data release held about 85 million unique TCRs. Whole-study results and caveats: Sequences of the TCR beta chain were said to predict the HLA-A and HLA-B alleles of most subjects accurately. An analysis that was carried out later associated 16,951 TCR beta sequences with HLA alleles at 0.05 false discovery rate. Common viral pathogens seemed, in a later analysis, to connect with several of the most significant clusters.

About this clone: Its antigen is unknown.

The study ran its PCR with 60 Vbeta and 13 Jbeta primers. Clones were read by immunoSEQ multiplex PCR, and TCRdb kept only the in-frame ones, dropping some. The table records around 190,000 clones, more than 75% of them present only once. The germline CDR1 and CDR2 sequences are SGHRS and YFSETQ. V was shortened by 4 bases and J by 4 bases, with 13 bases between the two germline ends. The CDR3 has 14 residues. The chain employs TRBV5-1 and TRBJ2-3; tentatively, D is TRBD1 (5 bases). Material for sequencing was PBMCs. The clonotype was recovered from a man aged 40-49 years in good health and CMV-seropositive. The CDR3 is CASSLRQRADTQYF. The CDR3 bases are TGCGCCAGCAGCCTACGACAGCGAGCAGATACGCAGTATTTT. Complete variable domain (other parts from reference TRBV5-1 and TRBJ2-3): KAGVTQTPRYLIKTRGQQVTLSCSPISGHRSVSWYQQTPGQGLQFLFEYFSETQRNKGNFPGRFSGRQFSNSRSEMNVSTLELGDSALYLCASSLRQRADTQYFGPGTRLTVL.